This T cell receptor beta chain was found in a study of post-analysis software for immune sequencing data. Study-level results: For normalized Chao1 diversity, multiple sclerosis patients scored significantly lower than controls did. TRBV5-6, TRBV5-1 and TRBV20-1 belonged to a set of five TRBV segments that were more frequent in patients than controls. Strong co-clustering by F measure was seen for same-batch samples.

Every TCR beta cDNA library bore unique molecular identifiers. The source material, roughly 0.85 to 10 million T cells, gave rise to about 490,000 cDNA molecules. TCRdb called the PCR reads again in MiXCR, with one record for every CDR3 protein. The profile shows approximately 460,000 distinct CDR3 sequences, over 35% of them singletons. With respect to this clonotype: The target antigen is unknown.

This CDR3 contains 13 residues. Per the germline V gene, CDR1 is DFQATT and CDR2 is SNEGSKA (reference sequence). V trimming: 6 bases; J trimming: 5 bases; junction bases outside the gene matches: 7. The source of this sequence is a girl aged 5-17 years with multiple sclerosis. The sample consisted of blood. The rearrangement uses TRBV20-1 and TRBJ1-5; 7 bases line up with TRBD1. In nucleotides, the CDR3 is TGCAGTGCGAAGACAGGGAACGATCAGCCCCAGCATTTT. Translation: CSAKTGNDQPQHF.